Below are 23 T cell receptor beta chains sequenced from a single sample in a study of blood T cell repertoires in COVID-19. Profiled with immunoSEQ multiplex PCR; TCRdb holds only in-frame clones, not every one. The profile shows about 250,000 clones, roughly 88% of them singletons. Sequencing was performed on peripheral blood. The receptor set was obtained from an elderly man with acute or convalescent COVID-19.

V and J are TRBV19 and TRBJ2-5; 7 positions match TRBD1. V lost 5 bases to trimming and J lost 4 bases; unmatched junction nucleotides: 7. The CDR3 loop spans 14 amino acids. Germline CDR1 reads LNHDA; CDR2 reads SQIVND (reference sequence). CDR3 in DNA: TGTGCCAGTAGTCGACAGGGTTACCCAGAGACCCAGTACTTC. It specifies CASSRQGYPETQYF.

The chain carries TRBV27 and TRBJ1-2, with D possibly matching TRBD1 (5 bases). V was trimmed by 2 bases and J by 4 bases, leaving 8 bases between them. CDR1 and CDR2 (germline): MNHEY, SMNVEV (reference sequence). The CDR3 length is 13 residues. CDR3 nucleotides: TGTGCCAGCAGTTTAGGCAGGGCCTATGGCTACACCTTC. It yields the protein CASSLGRAYGYTF.

The chain combines TRBV18 with TRBJ1-4, with 7 bases that match TRBD1. The CDR3 length is 16 residues. The germline CDR1 and CDR2 sequences are KGHSH and LQKENI. Germline trimming cut 5 bases from V and 5 bases from J; bases unmatched to any gene: 11. In DNA, the CDR3 is TGTGCCAGCTCAGCCGGGACAGACGTCAAGAATGAAAAACTGTTTTTT. Translation gives CASSAGTDVKNEKLFF.

This rearrangement joins TRBV5-6 to TRBJ1-1, with D unresolved. The germline V and J ends were trimmed by 1 base and 1 base, with 8 bases remaining between them. The germline gives CDR1 SGHDT, CDR2 YYEEEE. The CDR3 sequence is 14 residues long. The DNA for the CDR3 is TGTGCCAGCAGCTTGCCACAGCCGAACACTGAAGCTTTCTTT. Its protein is CASSLPQPNTEAFF. Full variable domain (outside the CDR3, taken from reference TRBV5-6 and TRBJ1-1): DAGVTQSPTHLIKTRGQQVTLRCSPKSGHDTVSWYQQALGQGPQFIFQYYEEEERQRGNFPDRFSGHQFPNYSSELNVNALLLGDSALYLCASSLPQPNTEAFFGQGTRLTVV.

This chain links TRBV5-6 with TRBJ2-5; 11 bases match TRBD1. This CDR3 has 15 amino acids. CDR1 and CDR2 (germline): SGHDT, YYEEEE. The trim removed 2 bases at V and 6 bases at J, leaving 6 bases unmatched. The CDR3 DNA reads TGTGCCAGCAGCTTCCGGGACAGGGGGTTAAAGACCCAGTACTTC. It is translated as CASSFRDRGLKTQYF.

This clone was detected only once. The chain uses TRBV5-6 and TRBJ2-1; the match to TRBD1 covers 8 bases. Germline-derived CDR1 and CDR2 are SGHDT and YYEEEE. After removal of 1 base from V and 6 bases from J, the junction contained 3 bases not matched to a gene. The CDR3 runs to 14 residues. Written as DNA, the CDR3 is TGTGCCAGCAGCTTGCCGGGACAGGCCAATGAGCAGTTCTTC. Translating it yields CASSLPGQANEQFF.

V and J are TRBV7-2 and TRBJ1-1, with D possibly being TRBD1 (6 bases). Germline V lookup: CDR1 SGHTA, CDR2 FQGNSA. V was pared by 5 bases and J by 1 base, with 14 bases between. This CDR3 region has 15 residues. The CDR3 DNA reads TGTGCCAGCAGCCTCGGACAGCCCACGAACACTGAAGCTTTCTTT. Its protein product is CASSLGQPTNTEAFF.

The J gene is TRBJ1-4, the V gene TRBV25-1, with 9 bases identical to TRBD1. Per germline, CDR1 MGHDK and CDR2 SYGVNS. Trimming took 4 bases from V and 8 from J; bases not matched to a gene: 14. This CDR3 is built from 17 residues. CDR3 bases: TGTGCCAGCAGTGTACTACGACCCGGGACAGGGAAGGAAAAACTGTTTTTT. It codes for CASSVLRPGTGKEKLFF.

V usage is TRBV28 and J usage is TRBJ2-1; the match to TRBD2 covers 10 bases. Germline lookup yields CDR1 MDHEN and CDR2 SYDVKM. The CDR3 extends over 17 amino acids. J gave up 1 base and V 3 bases, and 6 bases lay outside the gene matches. The CDR3 spells CASSFASGSPSYNEQFF. In DNA, the CDR3 is TGTGCCAGCAGTTTTGCTAGCGGGAGCCCATCCTACAATGAGCAGTTCTTC.

V usage is TRBV6-4 and J usage is TRBJ1-2, with D perhaps TRBD1 (6 bases). V shed 8 bases and J shed 6 bases, with 25 bases lying between them. Per the germline V gene, CDR1 is MRHNA and CDR2 is SNTAGT. The CDR3 spans 16 residues. The CDR3 reads CASSLLGTRKRDGYTF. The CDR3 bases are TGTGCCAGCTCGTTACTAGGGACACGTAAACGGGATGGCTACACCTTC.

The V and J genes are TRBV7-3 and TRBJ2-6, with 9 nucleotides matching TRBD1. The CDR3 has 17 amino acids. V lost 5 bases, J lost 2 bases, and 7 bases stayed unmatched. Germline V CDR1 and CDR2: SGHTA, FQGTGA. In DNA, the CDR3 is TGTGCCAGCAGCCCGGGACAGGGCAACGCTGGGGCCAACGTCCTGACTTTC. Protein product: CASSPGQGNAGANVLTF.

The V call is TRBV5-1, the J call TRBJ2-6; a weak D match, TRBD1 (7 bases). Germline V CDR1 and CDR2: SGHRS, YFSETQ. With 4 bases removed from V and 9 bases from J, the gap between germline ends came to 17 bases. The CDR3 totals 15 residues. DNA for the CDR3: TGCGCCAGCAGCCGGACTACAGGGGAAGGCAACGTCCTGACTTTC. Translated, it gives CASSRTTGEGNVLTF.

The V and J genes are TRBV6-2 or TRBV6-3 and TRBJ2-3; 9 bases are a match to TRBD2. Germline V CDR1 and CDR2: MNHEY, SVGEGT. J was trimmed by 6 bases and V by 3 bases; bases with no gene match: 16. The CDR3 length is 18 residues. The CDR3 region is CASSYPSGSGRIVDTQYF. The CDR3 DNA is TGTGCCAGCAGTTATCCCTCGGGTAGCGGGAGAATTGTGGATACGCAGTATTTT.

The chain combines TRBV6-6 with TRBJ1-3; no firm D call. V was clipped by 4 bases and J by 1 base, with 8 bases between them. The length of the CDR3 is 14 residues. Germline V gene lookup returns CDR1 MNHNY and CDR2 SVGAGI (reference sequence). The CDR3 coding sequence is TGTGCCAGCAGTTCCAGTCTTTCTGGAAACACCATATATTTT. It translates to CASSSSLSGNTIYF.

On this clone: One end of the junction varies from germline; a read error may be responsible. The J gene is TRBJ1-2, the V gene TRBV7-9; no reliable D call. The CDR3 totals 14 residues. Germline CDR1 is SEHNR and CDR2 is FQNEAQ (reference sequence). The CDR3 loop reads CTSSLVNSNYGYTF. The CDR3 DNA is TGTACCAGCAGCTTAGTGAACAGTAACTATGGCTACACCTTC. The full variable domain, with the rest looked up from reference TRBV7-9 and TRBJ1-2, is DTGVSQNPRHKITKRGQNVTFRCDPISEHNRLYWYRQTLGQGPEFLTYFQNEAQLEKSRLLSDRFSAERPKGSFSTLEIQRTEQGDSAMYLCTSSLVNSNYGYTFGSGTRLTVV.

As regards this clone: The sample carries other DNA sequences with the same CDR3. This chain links TRBV9 with TRBJ2-7; 7 bases align to TRBD1. The junction had 3 bases not matched to a gene; V was cut back by 3 bases and J by 0 bases. The CDR3 spans 14 residues. The germline V gene has CDR1 SGDLS and CDR2 YYNGEE. CDR3 in amino acids: CASSAGGSSYEQYF. Written as DNA, the CDR3 is TGTGCCAGCAGCGCAGGGGGAAGCTCCTACGAGCAGTACTTC.

The rearrangement links TRBV27 to TRBJ1-2, with D possibly matching TRBD1 (6 bases). The CDR3 contains 13 residues. Trimming removed 5 bases at V and 3 bases at J, with 10 bases between. From germline, CDR1 is MNHEY and CDR2 SMNVEV (reference sequence). CDR3 sequence (DNA): TGTGCCAGCAGTCCACAGGGAGACTATGGCTACACCTTC. Its protein product is CASSPQGDYGYTF.

The rearrangement links TRBV7-2 to TRBJ2-1; the D gene is possibly TRBD2 (7 bases). This CDR3 comprises 15 residues. Germline-derived CDR1 and CDR2 are SGHTA and FQGNSA. The V end was cut by 6 bases, the J end by 7 bases, with 19 bases between. The CDR3 bases are TGTGCCAGCAGACCCCACGGGAGGACAGATAATGAGCAGTTCTTC. Protein: CASRPHGRTDNEQFF. Together with reference TRBV7-2 and TRBJ2-1, the CDR3 gives the full variable domain: GAGVSQSPSNKVTEKGKDVELRCDPISGHTALYWYRQSLGQGLEFLIYFQGNSAPDKSGLPSDRFSAERTGGSVSTLTIQRTQQEDSAVYLCASRPHGRTDNEQFFGPGTRLTVL.

The chain employs TRBV5-4 and TRBJ2-7; maybe TRBD1 (5 bases). This CDR3 is 13 amino acids long. V gave up 0 bases and J gave up 4 bases, with 8 bases separating them. CDR1 and CDR2 (germline): SGHNT, YYREEE (reference sequence). The CDR3 loop reads CASSLEQGYEQYF. The CDR3 DNA is TGTGCCAGCAGCTTGGAGCAGGGATACGAGCAGTACTTC. Variable domain in full (rest from reference TRBV5-4 and TRBJ2-7): ETGVTQSPTHLIKTRGQQVTLRCSSQSGHNTVSWYQQALGQGPQFIFQYYREEENGRGNFPPRFSGLQFPNYSSELNVNALELDDSALYLCASSLEQGYEQYFGPGTRLTVT.

This chain links TRBV7-3 with TRBJ2-1; 8 nucleotides match TRBD2. Germline V gene data show CDR1 as SGHTA and CDR2 as FQGTGA. The CDR3 is 13 amino acids. Unmatched junction bases numbered 7, after V lost 4 bases and J lost 11 bases. CDR3 protein: CASSSTSGDKQFF. DNA for the CDR3: TGTGCCAGCAGCTCAACTAGCGGTGACAAGCAGTTCTTC.

CDR3 in amino acids: CASSSRGESNQPQHF. Written as DNA, the CDR3 is TGTGCCAGCAGTTCTCGGGGGGAGAGCAATCAGCCCCAGCATTTT. The chain links TRBV28 to TRBJ1-5; a weak D match, TRBD1 (5 bases). CDR3 length: 15 residues. V lost 4 bases and J 1 base, leaving 11 bases between the germline ends. Per germline, CDR1 MDHEN and CDR2 SYDVKM. Based on the CDR3 plus reference TRBV28 and TRBJ1-5, the full variable domain is DVKVTQSSRYLVKRTGEKVFLECVQDMDHENMFWYRQDPGLGLRLIYFSYDVKMKEKGDIPEGYSVSREKKERFSLILESASTNQTSMYLCASSSRGESNQPQHFGDGTRLSIL.

This rearrangement joins TRBV11-2 to TRBJ2-5; TRBD2 might be the D (6 bases). This CDR3 has 15 residues. The V and J ends lost 5 bases and 5 bases respectively, with 18 bases between them. Germline values: CDR1 SGHAT, CDR2 FQNNGV. The CDR3 nucleotides read TGTGCCAGCAGCCAGGAGGGGACCGCAGGGGAGACCCAGTACTTC. This gives the protein CASSQEGTAGETQYF.

The rearrangement links TRBV29-1 to TRBJ1-2, with D possibly TRBD1 on 5 matching bases. Germline loops: CDR1 SQVTM, CDR2 ANQGSEA. CDR3 size: 13 residues. The V and J ends lost 5 bases and 4 bases respectively, with 14 bases between them. CDR3 amino acids: CSVHRRSFYGYTF. The CDR3, as DNA: TGCAGCGTTCACAGGAGATCCTTCTATGGCTACACCTTC.